The rows below give T cell receptor beta chains drawn from one sample of a study of blood T cell repertoires in COVID-19. The repertoire was sequenced with immunoSEQ multiplex PCR; TCRdb's copy has only in-frame clones and lacks some. The sample holds just over 300,000 clones; 90% are singletons and the top ten take around 4.5%. What was sequenced was PBMCs or T cells enriched from blood (not recorded which). The receptors come from a woman aged 18 to 35 with acute COVID-19. Both conserved end residues are trimmed from each CDR3. Expanded clones are given a class, and other clones once, few, many or no size at all.

cdr3_length,clone_size,j_call,v_call,cdr3_aa
11,.,TRBJ2-1,TRBV24-1,ATGGTGDNEQF
13,.,TRBJ1-5,TRBV5-8,ASSLFGGSNQPQH
13,.,TRBJ2-5,TRBV7-3,ASSLSDREWETQY
12,.,TRBJ1-1,TRBV28,ASSFGGTNTEAF
11,.,TRBJ2-1,TRBV5-1,ASKLAALNEQF
16,.,TRBJ2-3,TRBV10-3,AISERPIAGGITDTQY
13,.,TRBJ2-5,TRBV3-1/TRBV3-2,ASSQGMGLGETQY
13,.,TRBJ2-7,TRBV12-5,ASGSPDRGTYEQY
13,.,TRBJ2-1,TRBV19,ASSMVGSSYNEQF
11,.,TRBJ1-2,TRBV29-1,SHAEGSNYGYT
13,.,TRBJ2-1,TRBV11-3,ASSLEGVSGNEQF
11,.,TRBJ1-2,TRBV3-1/TRBV3-2,ASSQAQGLGYT
10,.,TRBJ1-3,TRBV6-6,ASRIQGYTIY
11,.,TRBJ1-5,TRBV27,ASGEIGPRPQH
15,once,TRBJ1-3,TRBV7-3,ASSLQSGYSSGNTIY
12,.,TRBJ2-7,TRBV5-1,ASSFRLAGDPQY
13,.,TRBJ1-3,TRBV5-1,ASSRDGDSGNTIY
15,.,TRBJ2-2,TRBV28,ASSLGGLAGDNGELF
13,.,TRBJ2-7,TRBV7-2,ASSSWAGGAGEQY
12,.,TRBJ1-4,TRBV5-1,ASSSGGTNEKLF
12,.,TRBJ2-5,TRBV19,ASSISSGRQTQY
13,.,TRBJ2-6,TRBV15,ATSREGAEANVLT
14,.,TRBJ2-5,TRBV4-2,ASSQGTSGRGETQY
15,.,TRBJ1-6,TRBV11-3,ASSLFRDRGWNSPLH
10,.,TRBJ2-1,TRBV9,ASSRESSEQF
12,.,TRBJ1-1,TRBV30,AWSREVEGTEAF
12,.,TRBJ1-1,TRBV6-5,ASTDRVVNTEAF
13,.,TRBJ1-2,TRBV5-5,ASSLVRGRLHGYT
16,.,TRBJ2-3,TRBV28,ASSLSQTDRYLGDTQY
9,.,TRBJ2-7,TRBV20-1,SADRGREQY
13,.,TRBJ1-3,TRBV30,AWSGSPGSGNTIY
11,.,TRBJ1-2,TRBV28,ASSLAGGRGYT
11,.,TRBJ2-7,TRBV27,ASRSTSSYEQY
11,.,TRBJ2-5,TRBV27,ASSPGLEETQY
11,.,TRBJ1-1,TRBV6-1,ASSEHFNTEAF
11,.,TRBJ2-3,TRBV19,ASSTSGTDTQY
10,.,TRBJ1-1,TRBV28,ASRRDLGEAF
14,.,TRBJ1-6,TRBV6-1,ASSEVDRGNNSPLH
14,.,TRBJ1-1,TRBV18,ASSPQQGTGNTEAF
13,.,TRBJ1-3,TRBV15,ATSRDTGSGNTIY
14,.,TRBJ2-5,TRBV27,ASSLIGTGFQETQY
11,.,TRBJ2-7,TRBV5-1,ASSLAETYEQY
13,.,TRBJ2-3,TRBV28,ASTPPLGGTDTQY
10,.,TRBJ1-5,TRBV12-3/TRBV12-4,ASSFGSQPQH
14,.,TRBJ2-3,TRBV28,ASSPQTGGEADTQY
13,.,TRBJ1-3,TRBV10-2,ASRPQWGGGNTIY
11,.,TRBJ1-1,TRBV10-2,ASNLTPNTEAF
10,.,TRBJ2-1,TRBV12-3/TRBV12-4,ASRLGGSEQF
14,once,TRBJ2-2,TRBV19,ASSTGRVRGTGELF
12,few,TRBJ2-5,TRBV5-6,ASSSTGGGETQY
11,.,TRBJ1-1,TRBV28,ASSLTGNTEAF
13,.,TRBJ1-1,TRBV3-1/TRBV3-2,ASSTVGQGYTEAF
13,.,TRBJ1-1,TRBV3-1/TRBV3-2,ASSPTGTAYTEAF
19,.,TRBJ2-1,TRBV7-2,ASSLAPSVAGGHYSYNEQF